Listed below are T cell receptor beta chains from one sample, sequenced in a study of regulatory T cells in long-lasting Graves disease. TCRdb reprocessed the multiplex PCR reads via MiXCR and lists one record per CDR3 protein. The profile shows about 520,000 distinct CDR3 sequences, about 12% of them singletons. These data also formed part of another study, on T cells in Graves' hyperthyroidism and ophthalmopathy.

The source was peripheral blood mononuclear cells (PBMCs), collected at new diagnosis, from a patient treated with antithyroid drugs. The source is a woman in her twenties or thirties with Graves disease. CDR3s include the opening cysteine and the closing phenylalanine or tryptophan. The D gene is left open where the match is weak. Not all rows give a size; the values are once, few, many and, for expanded clones, a class.

d_call: TRBD1; v_call: TRBV9; j_call: TRBJ1-1; clone_size: many; cdr3_aa: CASSVPGQRPFF; cdr3_nt: TGTGCCAGCAGCGTTCCGGGACAGCGACCTTTCTTT
d_call: TRBD2; v_call: TRBV12-3/TRBV12-4; j_call: TRBJ2-7; clone_size: many; cdr3_aa: CASSPSLATSAYEQYF; cdr3_nt: TGTGCCAGCAGTCCGTCGCTCGCGACTAGCGCCTACGAGCAGTACTTC
d_call: .; v_call: TRBV6-2/TRBV6-3; j_call: TRBJ1-1; clone_size: many; cdr3_aa: CASSYPQGNTEAFF; cdr3_nt: TGTGCCAGCAGTTACCCCCAAGGGAACACTGAAGCTTTCTTT
d_call: TRBD2; v_call: TRBV12-3/TRBV12-4; j_call: TRBJ2-5; clone_size: .; cdr3_aa: CASSLTGGAQETQYF; cdr3_nt: TGTGCCAGCAGCTTAACCGGGGGGGCGCAAGAGACCCAGTACTTC
d_call: .; v_call: TRBV6-2/TRBV6-3; j_call: TRBJ2-5; clone_size: many; cdr3_aa: CASRSSGQSSAAQYF; cdr3_nt: TGTGCCAGCCGCTCTTCCGGACAGTCCTCAGCGGCCCAGTACTTC
d_call: .; v_call: TRBV6-1; j_call: TRBJ2-7; clone_size: .; cdr3_aa: CASSDLAESWGSYEQYF; cdr3_nt: TGTGCCAGCAGTGACTTAGCGGAGAGCTGGGGCTCCTACGAGCAGTACTTC
d_call: .; v_call: TRBV7-8; j_call: TRBJ2-7; clone_size: .; cdr3_aa: CASSLVQSHYEQYF; cdr3_nt: TGTGCCAGCAGCTTAGTTCAATCTCACTACGAGCAGTACTTC
d_call: TRBD1; v_call: TRBV2; j_call: TRBJ2-1; clone_size: many; cdr3_aa: CASSLRTGPNEQFF; cdr3_nt: TGTGCCAGCAGCCTTCGGACAGGGCCAAATGAGCAGTTCTTC
d_call: .; v_call: TRBV5-1; j_call: TRBJ2-1; clone_size: many; cdr3_aa: CASSLYREQFF; cdr3_nt: TGCGCCAGCAGCTTGTATCGGGAGCAGTTCTTC
d_call: TRBD2; v_call: TRBV7-8; j_call: TRBJ2-3; clone_size: many; cdr3_aa: CASSLGPLALYTDTQYF; cdr3_nt: TGTGCCAGCAGCTTAGGGCCACTAGCGTTGTACACAGATACGCAGTATTTT
d_call: .; v_call: TRBV20-1; j_call: TRBJ1-1; clone_size: .; cdr3_aa: CSARAAESYTEAFF; cdr3_nt: TGCAGTGCTAGAGCGGCAGAGTCTTACACTGAAGCTTTCTTT
d_call: TRBD1; v_call: TRBV25-1; j_call: TRBJ1-1; clone_size: many; cdr3_aa: CASSEGTGGATEAFF; cdr3_nt: TGTGCCAGCAGTGAAGGGACAGGGGGTGCAACTGAAGCTTTCTTT
d_call: .; v_call: TRBV7-8; j_call: TRBJ2-2; clone_size: many; cdr3_aa: CASSPYSTGELFF; cdr3_nt: TGTGCCAGCAGCCCCTATAGCACCGGGGAGCTGTTTTTT
d_call: .; v_call: TRBV30; j_call: TRBJ2-7; clone_size: few; cdr3_aa: CAWRVADGEIYEQYF; cdr3_nt: TGTGCCTGGAGGGTAGCGGATGGAGAAATATACGAGCAGTACTTC
d_call: .; v_call: TRBV2; j_call: TRBJ2-7; clone_size: many; cdr3_aa: CASSVGGLGEQYF; cdr3_nt: TGTGCCAGCAGTGTGGGGGGACTGGGAGAGCAGTACTTC
d_call: .; v_call: TRBV2; j_call: TRBJ1-1; clone_size: many; cdr3_aa: CATLGGTEAFF; cdr3_nt: TGTGCCACTCTGGGGGGTACTGAAGCTTTCTTT
d_call: .; v_call: TRBV27; j_call: TRBJ1-5; clone_size: many; cdr3_aa: CASSPGVPNQPQHF; cdr3_nt: TGTGCCAGCAGCCCGGGGGTTCCCAATCAGCCCCAGCATTTT
d_call: TRBD1; v_call: TRBV25-1; j_call: TRBJ1-4; clone_size: few; cdr3_aa: CASRRDRDGEKLFF; cdr3_nt: TGTGCCAGCAGGCGGGACAGGGACGGTGAAAAACTGTTTTTT
d_call: TRBD2; v_call: TRBV30; j_call: TRBJ2-1; clone_size: once; cdr3_aa: CACLGGTSGPSSYNEQFF; cdr3_nt: TGTGCCTGCCTAGGTGGGACTAGCGGGCCCAGCTCCTACAATGAGCAGTTCTTC
d_call: .; v_call: TRBV2; j_call: TRBJ1-4; clone_size: many; cdr3_aa: CASSGTANEKLFF; cdr3_nt: TGTGCCAGCAGTGGGACAGCTAATGAAAAACTGTTTTTT
d_call: TRBD1; v_call: TRBV27; j_call: TRBJ1-4; clone_size: .; cdr3_aa: CASKTRDRGVGEKLFF; cdr3_nt: TGTGCCAGCAAAACCCGCGACAGGGGGGTCGGAGAAAAACTGTTTTTT
d_call: .; v_call: TRBV19; j_call: TRBJ1-4; clone_size: .; cdr3_aa: CASTEQRGEKLFF; cdr3_nt: TGTGCCAGTACCGAACAGCGGGGAGAAAAACTGTTTTTT
d_call: TRBD2; v_call: TRBV2; j_call: TRBJ2-5; clone_size: few; cdr3_aa: CASRTSGEGTQYF; cdr3_nt: TGTGCCAGCAGAACTAGCGGGGAGGGGACCCAGTACTTC
d_call: .; v_call: TRBV12-3/TRBV12-4; j_call: TRBJ1-2; clone_size: many; cdr3_aa: CASSITARSYLYGYTF; cdr3_nt: TGTGCCAGCAGCATCACTGCTAGGTCGTACCTCTATGGCTACACCTTC
d_call: .; v_call: TRBV7-2; j_call: TRBJ1-1; clone_size: many; cdr3_aa: CASSLARPTEAFF; cdr3_nt: TGTGCCAGCAGCTTAGCCAGGCCCACTGAAGCTTTCTTT
d_call: TRBD1; v_call: TRBV14; j_call: TRBJ2-2; clone_size: many; cdr3_aa: CASSRLPGQVNTGELFF; cdr3_nt: TGTGCCAGCAGCCGCCTCCCGGGACAGGTGAACACCGGGGAGCTGTTTTTT
d_call: .; v_call: TRBV7-2; j_call: TRBJ1-2; clone_size: many; cdr3_aa: CASSSTNLYGYTF; cdr3_nt: TGTGCCAGCAGCAGCACGAATCTCTATGGCTACACCTTC
d_call: TRBD2; v_call: TRBV11-2; j_call: TRBJ2-7; clone_size: .; cdr3_aa: CASSLGAGVYEQYF; cdr3_nt: TGTGCCAGCAGCCTTGGGGCGGGAGTCTACGAGCAGTACTTC
d_call: .; v_call: TRBV11-2; j_call: TRBJ2-1; clone_size: .; cdr3_aa: CASSLGGSGQIYNEQFF; cdr3_nt: TGTGCCAGCAGCTTAGGTGGTTCCGGACAAATATACAATGAGCAGTTCTTC
d_call: .; v_call: TRBV27; j_call: TRBJ1-1; clone_size: .; cdr3_aa: CASSLSLMFTEAFF; cdr3_nt: TGTGCTAGCAGTTTAAGTCTCATGTTCACTGAAGCTTTCTTT
d_call: .; v_call: TRBV5-1; j_call: TRBJ1-1; clone_size: many; cdr3_aa: CASSLVSSGEDTEAFF; cdr3_nt: TGCGCCAGCAGCTTGGTTTCCTCTGGGGAGGACACTGAAGCTTTCTTT
d_call: TRBD1; v_call: TRBV19; j_call: TRBJ2-7; clone_size: many; cdr3_aa: CASRRTGGPGGSYEQYF; cdr3_nt: TGTGCCTCCCGCAGGACAGGGGGCCCCGGGGGCTCCTACGAGCAGTACTTC